These 17 T cell receptor beta chains originate from one sample sequenced in a study of blood T cell repertoires in COVID-19. Here immunoSEQ multiplex PCR was the method, and the copy in TCRdb shows in-frame clones only, minus some. Among 290,000 or so clones listed, 90% were seen once. The sample taken for sequencing was PBMCs or T cells enriched from blood (not recorded which). These receptors were collected from a woman aged 25 to 45 who had recovered from COVID-19.

The chain joins TRBV6-6 to TRBJ2-1, with D possibly being TRBD2 (6 bases). This CDR3 is 15 amino acids long. Per the germline V gene, CDR1 is MNHNY and CDR2 is SVGAGI (reference sequence). Trimming took off 5 bases at V and 3 bases at J, with 14 bases between the two ends. This chain's CDR3 is CASSRTGGLYNEQFF. CDR3 nucleotide sequence: TGTGCCAGCAGTAGGACCGGGGGACTCTACAATGAGCAGTTCTTC.

The chain recombines TRBV12-3 or TRBV12-4 with TRBJ1-6; D is unresolved. The ends were cut back, 5 bases at V and 7 bases at J, with 6 bases in the middle. The CDR3 has 12 amino acids. CDR3 DNA sequence: TGTGCCAGCAGTACTTCCAATTCACCCCTCCACTTT. Translated: CASSTSNSPLHF.

The chain links TRBV29-1 to TRBJ1-3; TRBD1 matches 10 bases. The trim removed 4 bases at V and 7 bases at J, leaving 4 bases unmatched. The CDR3 contains 13 residues. Looked up from germline, CDR1 is SQVTM and CDR2 is ANQGSEA. CDR3 region: CSVADRGRNTIYF. For the CDR3, the DNA is TGCAGCGTTGCCGACAGGGGGCGGAACACCATATATTTT.

This sequence joins TRBV6-1 and TRBJ1-3; D remains unclear. The V end lost 0 bases, the J end lost 0 bases, and 9 bases lay between the germline ends. The CDR3 runs 16 residues. The germline gives CDR1 MNHNS, CDR2 SASEGT. The CDR3 reads CASSEALQTSGNTIYF. The DNA of the CDR3 is TGTGCCAGCAGTGAAGCGCTACAGACCTCTGGAAACACCATATATTTT.

The chain uses TRBV19 and TRBJ2-3, with 10 bases that match TRBD2. The CDR3 is made up of 16 amino acids. From germline, CDR1 is LNHDA and CDR2 SQIVND (reference sequence). Trimming removed 6 bases from V and 5 bases from J; junction bases left unmatched: 11. CDR3 nucleotides: TGTGCCAGTAGAAAGAGCGGGAGGGGACCCAGAGATACGCAGTATTTT. Encoded protein: CASRKSGRGPRDTQYF. Combining the CDR3 with reference TRBV19 and TRBJ2-3 gives the whole variable domain DGGITQSPKYLFRKEGQNVTLSCEQNLNHDAMYWYRQDPGQGLRLIYYSQIVNDFQKGDIAEGYSVSREKKESFPLTVTSAQKNPTAFYLCASRKSGRGPRDTQYFGPGTRLTVL.

V usage is TRBV5-1 and J usage is TRBJ2-7; D possibly corresponds to TRBD2 (5 bases). CDR3 length equals 16 residues. The V and J ends lost 0 bases and 3 bases respectively, with 16 bases between them. Germline values: CDR1 SGHRS, CDR2 YFSETQ. CDR3 sequence: CASSLGVVGVRYEQYF. CDR3 in DNA: TGCGCCAGCAGCTTGGGAGTTGTGGGAGTTCGCTACGAGCAGTACTTC.

This clone was seen a handful of times. The chain uses TRBV18 and TRBJ1-1; D might be TRBD1 (5 bases). V was pared by 0 bases and J by 4 bases, with 9 bases between. Germline CDR1 and CDR2: KGHSH and LQKENI. The CDR3 is made up of 14 amino acids. The CDR3 reads CASSPPYTGTEAFF. The CDR3 DNA reads TGTGCCAGCTCACCACCTTATACAGGCACTGAAGCTTTCTTT.

A single count supports this clone. This chain joins TRBV30 and TRBJ1-2; a possible D gene is TRBD1 (5 bases). The germline V gene has CDR1 GTSNPN and CDR2 SVGIG (reference sequence). CDR3 length equals 12 residues. V gave up 5 bases and J gave up 4 bases, with 11 bases separating them. The CDR3 here is CAWQGDLYGYTF. The CDR3 coding sequence is TGTGCCTGGCAAGGGGATCTCTATGGCTACACCTTC.

This clone has only one observation. The CDR3 is CATGKTSQGEQFF. DNA for the CDR3: TGTGCCACCGGAAAGACTAGCCAGGGTGAGCAGTTCTTC. The V and J genes are TRBV15 and TRBJ2-1, with TRBD2 matching over 7 bases. Germline-derived CDR1 and CDR2 are LNHNV and YYDKDF (reference sequence). V lost 8 bases to trimming and J lost 9 bases; unmatched junction nucleotides: 10. The CDR3 has 13 residues.

The rearrangement uses TRBV7-9 and TRBJ2-1; D possibly corresponds to TRBD2 (5 bases). This CDR3 contains 14 residues. V was trimmed by 5 bases and J by 0 bases, leaving 8 bases between them. Looked up from germline, CDR1 is SEHNR and CDR2 is FQNEAQ (reference sequence). CDR3 protein: CASSGSPSYNEQFF. As DNA, the CDR3 is TGTGCCAGCAGCGGGAGTCCCTCCTACAATGAGCAGTTCTTC. Based on the CDR3 plus reference TRBV7-9 and TRBJ2-1, the full variable domain is DTGVSQNPRHKITKRGQNVTFRCDPISEHNRLYWYRQTLGQGPEFLTYFQNEAQLEKSRLLSDRFSAERPKGSFSTLEIQRTEQGDSAMYLCASSGSPSYNEQFFGPGTRLTVL.

V gene TRBV28 combines with J gene TRBJ1-4; D is undetermined. Trimming stripped 4 bases from V and 10 bases from J, with 22 bases between. CDR1 MDHEN and CDR2 SYDVKM come from the germline V gene. The CDR3 has 16 residues. DNA of the CDR3: TGTGCCAGCAGTTCCCCTTCCGATCCCCCAAGAGGAAAACTGTTTTTT. Residues: CASSSPSDPPRGKLFF.

Here the CDR3 reads CASRKSGGTGNTIYF. As DNA, the CDR3 is TGTGCCAGCAGGAAGTCAGGGGGCACTGGAAACACCATATATTTT. The J gene is TRBJ1-3, the V gene TRBV7-2; 8 bases match TRBD1. V gave up 6 bases and J gave up 2 bases; unmatched junction bases: 6. The CDR3 is 15 residues long. Germline lookup yields CDR1 SGHTA and CDR2 FQGNSA.

The rearrangement uses TRBV9 and TRBJ2-5, with 9 bases lining up with TRBD1. Germline CDR1 reads SGDLS; CDR2 reads YYNGEE. Trimming cost V 3 bases and J 2 bases; bases outside gene matches: 2. The CDR3 consists of 14 residues. CDR3 protein: CASSAGTGQETQYF. CDR3 bases: TGTGCCAGCAGCGCTGGGACAGGGCAAGAGACCCAGTACTTC. Full variable domain (remainder filled in from reference TRBV9 and TRBJ2-5): DSGVTQTPKHLITATGQRVTLRCSPRSGDLSVYWYQQSLDQGLQFLIQYYNGEERAKGNILERFSAQQFPDLHSELNLSSLELGDSALYFCASSAGTGQETQYFGPGTRLLVL.

The chain carries TRBV19 and TRBJ2-1, with 7 bases lining up with TRBD2. CDR1 is LNHDA, CDR2 SQIVND, per germline (reference sequence). This CDR3 is 17 amino acids long. V shed 6 bases and J 2 bases; nucleotides not matched to a gene: 13. The CDR3 reads CASSPQWASGPYNEQFF. The CDR3 bases are TGTGCCAGTAGCCCCCAGTGGGCTAGCGGTCCCTACAATGAGCAGTTCTTC.

This clone was counted between two and nine times. This chain uses TRBV19 with TRBJ2-3; tentative D call: TRBD2 (5 bases). CDR1 LNHDA and CDR2 SQIVND come from the germline V gene (reference sequence). The CDR3 length is 15 residues. V was shortened by 5 bases and J by 5 bases, with 17 bases between the two germline ends. The CDR3 here is CASSPLPGNGDTQYF. CDR3 DNA sequence: TGTGCCAGTAGTCCCCTTCCGGGGAATGGAGATACGCAGTATTTT.

This clone was seen a single time. The rearrangement uses TRBV28 and TRBJ2-7; maybe TRBD2 (6 bases). Trimming took 7 bases from V and 6 from J, leaving 16 bases between them. Germline CDR1 and CDR2: MDHEN and SYDVKM. CDR3 length equals 13 residues. Here the CDR3 reads CASTRWGVGEQYF. The CDR3 nucleotides read TGTGCCAGCACCCGCTGGGGGGTTGGCGAGCAGTACTTC.

The V and J genes are TRBV5-4 and TRBJ2-7; no reliable D call. The germline gives CDR1 SGHNT, CDR2 YYREEE (reference sequence). The CDR3 has 16 residues. V dropped 1 base and J dropped 7 bases, with 21 bases sitting between them. The chain's CDR3 is CASSLRLASVGVEQYF. The CDR3 DNA follows: TGTGCCAGCAGCTTGAGATTAGCCTCCGTTGGAGTAGAGCAGTACTTC.